A selection of T cell receptor beta chains follows, all from one sample in a study of yellow fever vaccine responses in identical twins. MiXCR was run by TCRdb on the RT-PCR reads, yielding one entry per CDR3 protein. The table lists fewer than 1,500 distinct CDR3 sequences, roughly 6.2% of them singletons. Sequenced material: T cells from blood (PBMCs), unsorted or a sorted subset (not recorded which), taken before or after yellow fever vaccination (not recorded which). The receptor source for this set is a woman under 30 who received the yellow fever vaccine. Each CDR3 is given with its conserved first and last residue. A D gene is named only where the DNA matches it firmly. Only some rows state a clone size, as once, few, many or a class for expanded clones.

CDR3: CASGRNTEAFF; DNA: TGTGCCAGCGGGAGGAACACTGAAGCTTTCTTT; J: TRBJ1-1; size: medium-sized; V: TRBV28; D: NA
CDR3: CSVYMLAGESYEQYF; DNA: TGCAGCGTTTATATGCTAGCGGGAGAGTCCTACGAGCAGTACTTC; J: TRBJ2-7; size: medium-sized; V: TRBV29-1; D: TRBD2
CDR3: CASSPGGGEQFF; DNA: TGCGCCAGCAGCCCCGGGGGGGGTGAGCAGTTCTTC; J: TRBJ2-1; size: NA; V: TRBV5-1; D: TRBD2
CDR3: CASSPGPASYEQYF; DNA: TGTGCCAGCAGCCCCGGGCCAGCCTCCTACGAGCAGTACTTC; J: TRBJ2-7; size: medium-sized; V: TRBV14; D: NA
CDR3: CDSSLTQLRLEQYF; DNA: TGTGACAGCAGCCTGACCCAACTTCGACTGGAGCAGTACTTC; J: TRBJ2-7; size: NA; V: TRBV11-2; D: NA
CDR3: CASSFGQGPSYEQYF; DNA: TGTGCCAGCAGTTTCGGACAGGGTCCTTCCTACGAGCAGTACTTC; J: TRBJ2-7; size: few; V: TRBV27; D: TRBD1
CDR3: CATGEGYEQYF; DNA: TGTGCCACCGGGGAAGGCTACGAGCAGTACTTC; J: TRBJ2-7; size: medium-sized; V: TRBV15; D: NA
CDR3: CASSFLPGDRGPGELFF; DNA: TGTGCCAGCAGTTTTCTCCCGGGGGACAGGGGCCCCGGGGAGCTGTTTTTT; J: TRBJ2-2; size: NA; V: TRBV12-3/TRBV12-4; D: TRBD1
CDR3: CASSWGEVGEQFF; DNA: TGTGCCAGCAGTTGGGGGGAGGTTGGTGAGCAGTTCTTC; J: TRBJ2-1; size: large; V: TRBV11-3; D: NA
CDR3: CSAGSSGSLNEQFF; DNA: TGCAGTGCAGGGTCTAGCGGGAGCCTCAATGAGCAGTTCTTC; J: TRBJ2-1; size: NA; V: TRBV20-1; D: TRBD2
CDR3: CASSADTASEYNEQFF; DNA: TGTGCCAGCAGTGCGGACACCGCCTCGGAGTACAATGAGCAGTTCTTC; J: TRBJ2-1; size: NA; V: TRBV25-1; D: NA
CDR3: CASTPSGHLWEQYF; DNA: TGTGCCAGCACCCCGTCGGGACACCTTTGGGAGCAGTACTTC; J: TRBJ2-7; size: medium-sized; V: TRBV3-1; D: NA
CDR3: CSASGGNPYEQYF; DNA: TGCAGTGCTAGTGGCGGGAACCCCTACGAGCAGTACTTC; J: TRBJ2-7; size: medium-sized; V: TRBV20-1; D: NA
CDR3: CASSLEGYNEQFF; DNA: TGCGCCAGCAGTCTGGAAGGTTACAATGAGCAGTTCTTC; J: TRBJ2-1; size: large; V: TRBV23-1; D: NA
CDR3: CSGGDRGTDTQYF; DNA: TGCAGTGGCGGGGACAGGGGAACAGATACGCAGTATTTT; J: TRBJ2-3; size: NA; V: TRBV29-1; D: TRBD1
CDR3: CSVSGHLSGANVLTF; DNA: TGCAGCGTTTCGGGACACCTCTCTGGGGCCAACGTCCTGACTTTC; J: TRBJ2-6; size: few; V: TRBV29-1; D: NA
CDR3: CSAYVDRAYEQYF; DNA: TGCAGTGCTTACGTGGACAGAGCCTACGAGCAGTACTTC; J: TRBJ2-7; size: medium-sized; V: TRBV20-1; D: NA
CDR3: CASSSTSGSWDEQFF; DNA: TGTGCCAGCAGCTCGACTAGCGGGAGTTGGGATGAGCAGTTCTTC; J: TRBJ2-1; size: few; V: TRBV7-9; D: TRBD2
CDR3: CASSLGVQVYNEQFF; DNA: TGTGCCAGCAGCTTAGGTGTTCAGGTTTACAATGAGCAGTTCTTC; J: TRBJ2-1; size: few; V: TRBV11-1; D: NA